This T cell receptor beta chain was profiled in a study of T-cell memory formation after mild COVID-19 (dated by TCRdb to the early 2020s). About the investigation overall: Most TCR sequence clusters were specific to one of the two donors. Longitudinal TCRalpha and TCRbeta repertoire sequencing tracked T-cell clones expanding and contracting after mild COVID-19 in two donors. Two young, previously healthy adult volunteers, one female and one male, were included in the cohort. Here is what the overall study found, with its caveats: Clones contracting from day 15 to 85 had balanced CD4/CD8 phenotypes, while a second wave expanding from day 15 to 37 was biased towards CD4+. SARS-CoV-2 specificity of the second-wave clones peaking on day 37 was not confirmed. Contracting CD4+ clones were located mainly in the CM and EM memory subsets, whereas CD8+ clones were found to be enriched in EMRA. The detection of some responding clones in pre-infection memory suggests that pre-existing cross-reactive memory T cells joined the SARS-CoV-2 response. The study covered only a couple of mild cases, and larger cohorts including severe cases with pre-infection samples were considered necessary.

The CDR3 contains 14 residues, cysteine and phenylalanine counted. Only the CDR3 DNA is retained, 42 bases long and in frame from the first base. From the germline V gene, CDR1 is SGHDT and CDR2 is YYEEEE. The trim is 0 bases for V and 0 bases for J, with a gap of 7 bases between the germline ends. The listed sequencing device is Illumina NovaSeq 6000. Using 5'RACE with constant-segment primers, TCRalpha and TCRbeta cDNA libraries were constructed, with sample barcodes and unique molecular identifiers added in the process. RNA was extracted from every sample with Trizol reagent. Libraries were amplified in two PCR steps, with a second sample barcode and Illumina TruSeq adapters added in the second step. The libraries were sequenced on an Illumina NovaSeq using 2 x 150 bp paired-end reads. Per the authors' processing: Demultiplexing of reads and collapsing into UMI-guided consensus sequences were performed with migec v1.2.7. Using mixcr v2.1.11, UMI consensuses were aligned to TRA and TRB V and J templates and then assembled into clonotypes. Expanded or contracted clonotypes were those called significant by both edgeR and NoisET, with noise models trained on biological replicates. edgeR calls used a false discovery rate-adjusted p below 0.01 and a log2 fold-change threshold of 1. As an exploratory analysis of dynamics, PCA with hierarchical clustering was applied to max-normalized trajectories of the 1000 most abundant clonotypes. Each responding clone was given a CD4 or CD8 phenotype based on the CD4+ and CD8+ repertoires, which had been sequenced separately. TCRdb handled the public reads itself, with Q25 trimming in fastp and clone calling in MiXCR, and kept productive beta chains. Each entry is one CDR3 protein sequence, shown with its most common DNA and genes. The V and J calls reflect TCRdb's pipeline rather than the authors' work. The sample profile shows 100,000 to 130,000 distinct CDR3 sequences; 13% to 15% of them were found once. Around 40% of the sample lies in the top ten.

PBMCs were isolated by Ficoll-Paque density gradient centrifugation. Many counts were recorded for this clonotype. What antigen it recognizes has not been identified. No base quality information exists; no much larger clone differs at one position. This receptor was taken from a man younger than 35 who had mild COVID-19 (a few samples of this study predate the infection). The sample titles of this study are shuffled in the database, so cell type and time point are left out; the donor was told from shared clones. Recombination connected TRBV5-6 to TRBJ2-7, with no D gene named confidently. Sequencing input: PBMCs or a T cell subset sorted from them (not recorded which). The nucleotides are TGTGCCAGCAGCTTGGAGGTGAGCTCCTACGAGCAGTACTTC. Translated, this gives CASSLEVSSYEQYF. With the portions outside the CDR3 filled from the reference TRBV5-6 and TRBJ2-7 genes, the complete variable region becomes DAGVTQSPTHLIKTRGQQVTLRCSPKSGHDTVSWYQQALGQGPQFIFQYYEEEERQRGNFPDRFSGHQFPNYSSELNVNALLLGDSALYLCASSLEVSSYEQYFGPGTRLTVT.